This TCR beta chain was captured by sequencing in a study of early T cells in non-severe SARS-CoV-2 infection. Individual cDNA molecules received unique molecular identifiers. One entry per CDR3 protein, called by TCRdb with MiXCR from the 5' RACE reads. Here the sample spans roughly 33,000 distinct CDR3 sequences, approximately 5% being singletons. This clonotype was counted only a few times. This CDR3 has 16 amino acids. The chain uses TRBV21-1 and TRBJ2-1; the D call in the table, TRBD2, was not verified against the DNA. TRBV21-1 is a pseudogene. This receptor was taken from an adult who was a healthcare worker with PCR-confirmed SARS-CoV-2 infection or an uninfected control (not recorded which). Source material: whole blood. CDR3 loop: CASSKVLAGHYNEQFF. DNA for the CDR3: TGTGCCAGCAGCAAAGTGCTAGCGGGGCACTACAATGAGCAGTTCTTC.